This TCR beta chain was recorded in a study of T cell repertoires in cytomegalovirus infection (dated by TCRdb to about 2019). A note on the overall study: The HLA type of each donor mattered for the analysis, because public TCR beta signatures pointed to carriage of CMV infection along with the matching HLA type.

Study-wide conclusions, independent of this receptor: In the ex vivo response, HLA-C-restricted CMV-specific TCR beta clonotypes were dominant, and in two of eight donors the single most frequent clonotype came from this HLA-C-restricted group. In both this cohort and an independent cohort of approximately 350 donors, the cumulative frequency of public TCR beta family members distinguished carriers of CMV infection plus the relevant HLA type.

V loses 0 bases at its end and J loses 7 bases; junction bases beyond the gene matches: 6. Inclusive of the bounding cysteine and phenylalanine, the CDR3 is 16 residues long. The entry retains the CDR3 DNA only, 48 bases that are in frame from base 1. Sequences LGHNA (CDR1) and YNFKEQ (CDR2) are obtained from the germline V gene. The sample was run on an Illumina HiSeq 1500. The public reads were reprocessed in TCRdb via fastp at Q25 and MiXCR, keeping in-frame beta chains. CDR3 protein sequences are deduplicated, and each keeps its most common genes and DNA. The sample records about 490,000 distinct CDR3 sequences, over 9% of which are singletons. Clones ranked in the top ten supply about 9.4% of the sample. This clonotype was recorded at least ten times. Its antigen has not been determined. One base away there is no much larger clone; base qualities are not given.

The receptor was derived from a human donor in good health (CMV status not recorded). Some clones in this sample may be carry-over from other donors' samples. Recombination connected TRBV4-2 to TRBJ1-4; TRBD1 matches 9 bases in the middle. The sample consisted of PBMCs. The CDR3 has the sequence CASSQEDRGIGEKLFF. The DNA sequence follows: TGTGCCAGCAGCCAAGAGGACAGGGGAATAGGTGAAAAACTGTTTTTT.